This T cell receptor beta chain emerged from a study of blood T cell repertoires in COVID-19. In the study overall: Researchers got acute and convalescent COVID-19 samples from the United States, Italy and Spain.

V lost 3 bases to trimming and J lost 4 bases, with 11 bases between them. Germline CDR1 LGHNA, CDR2 YSLEER. The CDR3 consists of 14 residues. Profiled with immunoSEQ multiplex PCR; TCRdb holds only in-frame clones, not every one. Found here are about 55,000 clones, under 90% of them singletons; the top ten hold around a tenth. The chain joins TRBV4-3 to TRBJ2-3, with D possibly TRBD1 on 5 matching bases. Sequences were obtained from peripheral blood. This receptor was obtained from a man older than 75 with COVID-19, enrolled during active disease. CDR3 loop: CASSQGLWADTQYF. CDR3 coding DNA: TGCGCCAGCAGCCAGGGGCTTTGGGCAGATACGCAGTATTTT.